This T cell receptor (beta chain) appears in the sequencing data of a study of vaccination effects on CD4 cells after COVID-19. Antigen-specific CD4+ T cell clonotypes were called by their expansion after viral peptide-pool culture in ViraFEST. Culturing for nine to ten days preceded CD4+ T cell isolation. Vaccinees lacked prior SARS-CoV-2 infection and tested negative for nucleocapsid antibodies. Trimming removed 0 bases at V and 4 bases at J, with 24 bases between. CDR1 and CDR2 from the germline V gene are LGHDT and YNNKEL (reference sequence). The CDR3 covers 19 residues. Measured with immunoSEQ multiplex PCR; TCRdb has only the in-frame clones, and not every one. The table lists 50,000 to 60,000 clones, around 68% of them singletons. A remark on this clone: Its antigen is currently unknown.

The origin of this receptor is a human donor who received a COVID-19 vaccine. Sequencing used CD4+ T cells from PBMCs cultured with SARS-CoV-2 spike peptides, obtained before COVID-19 vaccination. The chain carries TRBV3-1 (or the pseudogene TRBV3-2) and TRBJ1-2; D uncertain. For the CDR3, the DNA is TGTGCCAGCAGCCAAGATCCGGAAGGTGCTCCATCCCTGAGCTATGGCTACACCTTC. Translating gives CASSQDPEGAPSLSYGYTF.